This TCR beta chain was recorded in a study of glioma-infiltrating T cells. The CDR3 loop spans 16 amino acids. Germline CDR1 MNHNS, CDR2 SASEGT. J lost 7 bases, V lost 5 bases, and 11 bases had no gene match. The iRepertoire nested amplicon-rescue multiplex PCR amplified TCR alpha and beta CDR3s from RNA. One-step reverse transcription and amplification started from around 100-400 ng of tissue mRNA or PBMC total RNA. One entry per CDR3 protein results from TCRdb running MiXCR on the multiplex PCR reads. This sample has about 110,000 distinct CDR3 sequences, with less than 30% found just once. Study outcomes and limitations: Tissue-blood divergence was below expectation in non-neoplastic patients, above in gliomas.

This clonotype was counted at least ten times. Its antigen is undetermined. V and J are TRBV6-1 and TRBJ2-1; 10 bases are shared with TRBD2. The material sequenced was glioma tissue, nonneoplastic brain tissue, or PBMCs (not recorded which). The origin of this receptor is a human donor with low-grade glioma or glioblastoma, undergoing nonglioma brain surgery, or in good health (not recorded which). The CDR3 DNA reads TGTGCCAGCAGTTCCCGGGGGTCTAGCGGGAGTAATGAGCAGTTCTTC. Translation: CASSSRGSSGSNEQFF.